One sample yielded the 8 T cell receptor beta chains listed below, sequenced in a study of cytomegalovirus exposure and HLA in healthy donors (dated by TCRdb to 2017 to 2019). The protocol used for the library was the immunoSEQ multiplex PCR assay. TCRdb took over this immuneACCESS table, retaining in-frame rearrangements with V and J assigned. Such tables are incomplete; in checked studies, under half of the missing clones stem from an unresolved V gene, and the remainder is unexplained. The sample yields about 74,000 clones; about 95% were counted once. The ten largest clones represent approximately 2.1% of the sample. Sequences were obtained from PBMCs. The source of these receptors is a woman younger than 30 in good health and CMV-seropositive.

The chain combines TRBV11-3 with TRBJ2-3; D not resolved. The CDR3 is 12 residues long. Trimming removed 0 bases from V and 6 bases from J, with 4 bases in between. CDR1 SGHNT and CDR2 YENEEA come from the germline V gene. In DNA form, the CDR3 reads TGTGCCAGCAGCTTAGAGGGCGATACGCAGTATTTT. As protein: CASSLEGDTQYF.

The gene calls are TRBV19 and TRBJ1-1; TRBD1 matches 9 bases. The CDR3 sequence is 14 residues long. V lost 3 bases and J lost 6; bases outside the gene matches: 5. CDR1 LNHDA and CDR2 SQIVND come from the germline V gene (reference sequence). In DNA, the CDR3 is TGTGCCAGTAGTATCCTCCGACAGGGGGCTGAAGCTTTCTTT. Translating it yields CASSILRQGAEAFF.

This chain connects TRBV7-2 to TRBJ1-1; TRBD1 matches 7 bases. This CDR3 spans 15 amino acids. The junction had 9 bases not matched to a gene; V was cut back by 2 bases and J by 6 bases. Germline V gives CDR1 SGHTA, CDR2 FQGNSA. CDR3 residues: CASSLTHTGEAEAFF. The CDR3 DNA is TGTGCCAGCAGCTTAACCCATACAGGGGAGGCTGAAGCTTTCTTT.

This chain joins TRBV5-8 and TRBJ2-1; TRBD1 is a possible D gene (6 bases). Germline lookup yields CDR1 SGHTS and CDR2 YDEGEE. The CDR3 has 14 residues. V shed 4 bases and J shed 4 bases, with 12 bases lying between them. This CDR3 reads CASSAGTPYNEQFF. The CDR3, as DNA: TGTGCCAGCAGCGCCGGGACACCGTACAATGAGCAGTTCTTC.

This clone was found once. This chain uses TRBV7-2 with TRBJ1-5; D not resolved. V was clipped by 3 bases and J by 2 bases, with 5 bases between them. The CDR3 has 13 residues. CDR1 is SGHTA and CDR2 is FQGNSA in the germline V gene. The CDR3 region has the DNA TGTGCCAGCAGCTTCCCAGGCAATCAGCCCCAGCATTTT. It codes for CASSFPGNQPQHF.

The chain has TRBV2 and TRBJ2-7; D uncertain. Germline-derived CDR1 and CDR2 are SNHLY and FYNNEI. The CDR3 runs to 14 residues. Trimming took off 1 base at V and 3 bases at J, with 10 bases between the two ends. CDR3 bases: TGTGCCAGCAGTGAAGAAGCCAGGAACTACGAGCAGTACTTC. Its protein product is CASSEEARNYEQYF.

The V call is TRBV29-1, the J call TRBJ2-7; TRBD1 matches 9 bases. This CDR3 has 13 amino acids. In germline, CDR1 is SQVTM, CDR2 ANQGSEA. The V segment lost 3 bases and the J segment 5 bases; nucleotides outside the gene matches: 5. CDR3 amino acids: CSVEGDRVDEQYF. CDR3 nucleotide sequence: TGCAGCGTTGAGGGGGACAGGGTCGACGAGCAGTACTTC.

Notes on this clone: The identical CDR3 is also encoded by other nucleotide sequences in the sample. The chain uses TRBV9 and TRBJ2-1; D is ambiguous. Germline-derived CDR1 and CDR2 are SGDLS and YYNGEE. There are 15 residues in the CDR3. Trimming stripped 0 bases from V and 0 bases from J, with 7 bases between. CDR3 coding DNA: TGTGCCAGCAGCGTAGACCCGAGCTCCTACAATGAGCAGTTCTTC. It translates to CASSVDPSSYNEQFF.